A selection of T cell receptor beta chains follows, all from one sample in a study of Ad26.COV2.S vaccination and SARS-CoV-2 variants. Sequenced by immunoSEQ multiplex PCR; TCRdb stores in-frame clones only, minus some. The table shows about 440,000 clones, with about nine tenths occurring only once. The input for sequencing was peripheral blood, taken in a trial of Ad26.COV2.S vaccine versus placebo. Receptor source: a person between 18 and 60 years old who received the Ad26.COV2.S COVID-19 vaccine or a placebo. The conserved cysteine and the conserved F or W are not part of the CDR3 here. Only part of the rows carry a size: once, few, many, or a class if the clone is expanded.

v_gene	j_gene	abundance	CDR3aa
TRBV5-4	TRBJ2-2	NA	ASSEKVNTGELF
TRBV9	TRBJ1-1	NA	ASSEGTGADTEAF
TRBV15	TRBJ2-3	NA	ATSRDFRQVTDTQY
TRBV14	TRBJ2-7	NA	ASSPMGQKAEQY
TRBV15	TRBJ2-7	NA	ATSRDRAGGLVRINEQY
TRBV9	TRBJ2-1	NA	ASSATGGTYNEQF
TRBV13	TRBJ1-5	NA	ASSSSRDDQPQH
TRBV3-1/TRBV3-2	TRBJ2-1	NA	ASSPLAGPPVGEQF
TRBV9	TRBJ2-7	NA	ASSVAGGSSYEQY
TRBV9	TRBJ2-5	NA	ASSVDAGYQETQY
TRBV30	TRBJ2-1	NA	AWSVLGKGTEQF
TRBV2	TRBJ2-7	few	ASSQGVPYEQY
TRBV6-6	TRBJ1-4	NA	ASSYPGTVNEKLF
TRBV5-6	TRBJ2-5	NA	ASSSRGDGQETQY
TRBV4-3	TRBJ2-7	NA	ASSPGQGSYEQY
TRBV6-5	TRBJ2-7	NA	ASSRGPYEQY
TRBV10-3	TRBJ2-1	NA	AISYTEYNEQF
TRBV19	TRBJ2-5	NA	ASEGPNQETQY
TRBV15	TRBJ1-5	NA	ATSGLIDRGNQPQH
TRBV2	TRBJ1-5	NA	ASSESGQFNQPQH
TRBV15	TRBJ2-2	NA	ATSATLVNTGELF
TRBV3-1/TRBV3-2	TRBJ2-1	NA	ASTPGLSYNEQF
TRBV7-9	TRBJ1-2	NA	ASSSEWKGPYGYT
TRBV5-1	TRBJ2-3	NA	ASSGGLGETDTQY
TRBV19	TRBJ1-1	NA	ASSRVLNTEAF
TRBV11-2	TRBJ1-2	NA	ASSDRLRMKNSNYGYT
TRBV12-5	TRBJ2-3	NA	ASGLGRPGTDTQY
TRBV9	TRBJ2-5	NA	ASSVGGGWEETQY
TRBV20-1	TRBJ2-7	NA	SCGDSYEQY
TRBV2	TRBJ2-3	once	ASSEGRGRDTQY
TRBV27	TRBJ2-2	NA	ASSLWLAQGTGELF
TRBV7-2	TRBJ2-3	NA	ASSLWPSGESAQY
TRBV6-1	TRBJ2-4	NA	ASSEGGLAGRTRDIQY
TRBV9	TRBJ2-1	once	ASSVVVLGEQF
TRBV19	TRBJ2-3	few	ASSNTDTQY
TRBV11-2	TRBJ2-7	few	ASRRTGGLHEQY
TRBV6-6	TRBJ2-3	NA	ASRHTGGEDTQY
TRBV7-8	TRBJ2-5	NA	ASSHNGQAIQETQY
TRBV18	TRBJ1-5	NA	ASSLRQGDGNQPQH
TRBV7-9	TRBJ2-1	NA	ASSWNSGGSSYNEQF
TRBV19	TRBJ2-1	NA	ASSIHSTSGHNEQF
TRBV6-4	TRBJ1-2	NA	ASSGGQGADGYT
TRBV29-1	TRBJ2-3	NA	SVELVFTDTQY
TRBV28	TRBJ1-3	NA	ASSALRVDGNTIY
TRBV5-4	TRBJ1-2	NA	ASSWDSLARGYT
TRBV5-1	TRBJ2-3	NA	ASSSSGSGTDTQY
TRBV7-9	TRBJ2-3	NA	ASSSSGSDTQY
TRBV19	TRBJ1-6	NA	ASSPDRIYNSPLH
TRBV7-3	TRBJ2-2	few	ASSSTSGRRELF
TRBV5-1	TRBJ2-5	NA	ASSPGAQLQETQY